This record looks at one T cell receptor (beta chain) sequence and its context. Its cognate antigen is unknown. The data originate from a study of blood T cells in healthy people across ages. General study points: As age increased, TCR beta diversity per million T cells fell in a roughly linear fashion.

The sample providers were healthy Caucasian people from Russia, aged roughly 6 to 90. Germline CDR1 reads SGHRS; CDR2 reads YFSETQ. This CDR3 has 14 amino acids. Then a second PCR, running roughly 7 to 11 cycles, was carried out with a sample-barcoded 5' primer and a J-beta primer mix. Each TCR beta cDNA got a 12-nucleotide random molecular identifier. TCRdb processed the 5' RACE reads anew with MiXCR; each CDR3 protein has one entry. The table records hundreds of thousands of distinct CDR3 sequences, about 62% of them present only once. The source is a man aged 25 to 40 in good health. The sequencing sample was made of blood. V is TRBV5-1 and J is TRBJ2-5, with 9 bases lining up with TRBD1. The last part of the DNA fits TRBJ2-7 better; the J call may be wrong. In DNA form, the CDR3 reads TGCGCCAGCACAACTGGGGACAGGGACTCCGAGCAGTACTTC. Protein sequence: CASTTGDRDSEQYF.